Listed below are T cell receptor beta chains from one sample, sequenced in a study of blood T cell repertoires in COVID-19. Assay: immunoSEQ multiplex PCR; the TCRdb copy retains only in-frame clones and omits some. The sample holds approximately 210,000 clones, about 90% seen once. The sample was peripheral blood. The receptors originated from a man in his thirties or forties with acute or convalescent COVID-19. Each CDR3 is given without its conserved first and last residue. Each record gives: J gene, V gene, CDR3 protein.

j_gene: TRBJ1-5; v_gene: TRBV28; CDR3aa: ASSPARQGAWNQPQH
j_gene: TRBJ1-1; v_gene: TRBV2; CDR3aa: ASRQGEPFEAF
j_gene: TRBJ1-1; v_gene: TRBV7-9; CDR3aa: ASSLGANAF
j_gene: TRBJ1-4; v_gene: TRBV28; CDR3aa: ASTPHAMSEKLF
j_gene: TRBJ1-2; v_gene: TRBV19; CDR3aa: ASSWSSGRLYGYT
j_gene: TRBJ1-6; v_gene: TRBV7-9; CDR3aa: ASSLSQGAGSPLH
j_gene: TRBJ1-2; v_gene: TRBV6-5; CDR3aa: ASSYSGTGAGYT
j_gene: TRBJ1-2; v_gene: TRBV15; CDR3aa: ATSRFEGQGASGYT
j_gene: TRBJ1-5; v_gene: TRBV30; CDR3aa: AWSRGPNQPQH
j_gene: TRBJ1-1; v_gene: TRBV15; CDR3aa: ATSRAGNTEAF
j_gene: TRBJ1-6; v_gene: TRBV12-3/TRBV12-4; CDR3aa: ASSYRGDSPLH